This TCR beta chain was recorded in a study of cytomegalovirus exposure and HLA in healthy donors. The study, taken as a whole, reports: Earlier findings revealed that most TCR beta V segments proved productive either about 90% or about 30% of the time. Across donors, sequencing depth was assumed by presence/absence analyses to be roughly uniform.

Primers for the PCR totalled 60 Vbeta and 13 Jbeta. Only in-frame clones appear in the TCRdb table, and some are missing; sequencing was by immunoSEQ multiplex PCR. The sample lists around 180,000 clones; roughly 78% were seen once. Points on this clone: Its antigen is not known.

The CDR3 length is 14 residues. Trimming stripped 0 bases from V and 8 bases from J, with 13 bases between. The germline V gene encodes CDR1 MNHNY and CDR2 SVGAGI (reference sequence). The receptor comes from a woman aged 35 to 49 in good health and CMV-seronegative. The chain combines TRBV6-6 with TRBJ1-2; D unresolved. Sequencing used PBMCs. The CDR3 spells CASSYSMGPLGYTF. CDR3 coding DNA: TGTGCCAGCAGTTACTCGATGGGCCCTCTAGGCTACACCTTC.